A few counts support the clone carrying this T cell receptor (beta chain). Its specificity is unknown. This sample is part of a study of immune heterogeneity within non-small cell lung tumors. Notes on the study in general: Local T-cell clonality was recorded as moderately but significantly correlated with local tumor mutational burden, with R approximately 0.36.

The germline V and J ends were trimmed by 2 bases and 0 bases, with 6 bases remaining between them. This CDR3 comprises 13 residues. Germline V gene lookup returns CDR1 SGHNT and CDR2 YYREEE (reference sequence). A multiplex PCR containing 32 V primers and 13 J primers was used to amplify TCR beta CDR3. Using its own MiXCR run on the multiplex PCR reads, TCRdb lists one record per CDR3 protein. The table shows 10,000 to 15,000 distinct CDR3 sequences, with about 22% occurring only once. Genomic DNA extracted from bulk tumor tissue served as template. A total of about 0.6 ug was used per sample. Multiple widely separated biopsies were taken from each primary tumor at surgery. Curative operations were performed on patients who had untreated, newly diagnosed non-small cell lung cancer.

The chain joins TRBV5-4 to TRBJ2-7; perhaps TRBD1 as D (5 bases). The specimen was lung tumor tissue. This receptor was identified in a man in his 60s with non-small cell lung cancer. In DNA, the CDR3 is TGTGCCAGCAGCTTTCAGGGCTCCTACGAGCAGTACTTC. Its translation: CASSFQGSYEQYF.